Listed below are T cell receptor beta chains from one sample, sequenced in a study of cytotoxic CD8 clonotypes in ibrutinib-treated CLL. Libraries were prepared by immunoSEQ multiplex PCR; TCRdb keeps only in-frame clonotypes and omits some of them. The repertoire holds around 310,000 clones, with about 80% as singletons. The material was PBMCs, obtained before ibrutinib treatment. These receptors all come from a human donor with chronic lymphocytic leukemia. The CDR3 runs from the conserved cysteine through the conserved F or W. A D gene is named only where the DNA matches it firmly. Size is stated for part of the rows, as once, few or many counts, or as a class when the clone is expanded.

V,D,size,J,DNA,CDR3
TRBV4-2,.,.,TRBJ1-1,TGTGCCAGCAGCCAGCAGGTCAACACTGAAGCTTTCTTT,CASSQQVNTEAFF
TRBV5-6,.,.,TRBJ2-7,TGTGCCAGCAGCTTGCATCGGGACGGCGAGCAGTACTTC,CASSLHRDGEQYF
TRBV4-3,.,.,TRBJ1-1,TGCGCCAGCAGCGCGTGGGAGAGGACTGAAGCTTTCTTT,CASSAWERTEAFF
TRBV19,TRBD2,.,TRBJ2-7,TGTGCCAGTAGTAGCGGGAGATTATACGAGCAGTACTTC,CASSSGRLYEQYF
TRBV5-1,.,.,TRBJ2-3,TGCGCCAGCAGCCCTCCCGGAGATACGCAGTATTTT,CASSPPGDTQYF
TRBV30,TRBD2,.,TRBJ2-1,TGTGCCTGGGGAGCGGGAGGGCTGTTCAATGAGCAGTTCTTC,CAWGAGGLFNEQFF
TRBV6-5,.,.,TRBJ1-4,TGTGCCAGCAGTATGACCCGAGCAACTAATGAAAAACTGTTTTTT,CASSMTRATNEKLFF
TRBV28,TRBD2,.,TRBJ2-3,TGTGCCAGCAGCCCCTCCGTGGTTAGCGGGAGGGCCTGGTCAGATACGCAGTATTTT,CASSPSVVSGRAWSDTQYF
TRBV18,.,.,TRBJ2-7,TGTGCCAGCTCACCACGAGGGGGGTACGAGCAGTACTTC,CASSPRGGYEQYF
TRBV18,TRBD1,.,TRBJ1-5,TGTGCCAGCTCGCCACAGGGGAATCAGCCCCAGCATTTT,CASSPQGNQPQHF
TRBV7-3,.,.,TRBJ2-1,TGTGCCAGCAGTGCTGGGGGAGCGTTGTACAATGAGCAGTTCTTC,CASSAGGALYNEQFF
TRBV4-3,TRBD2,few,TRBJ2-1,TGCGCCAGCAGCGTCGGGACTAGCGTCGACAATGAGCAGTTCTTC,CASSVGTSVDNEQFF
TRBV14,.,.,TRBJ2-3,TGTGCCAGCAGCCAAGTGGAAAAGCTGTATTTT,CASSQVEKLYF
TRBV18,.,.,TRBJ1-2,TGTGCCAGCTCACCACCAGGGATCGGCTATGGCTACACCTTC,CASSPPGIGYGYTF
TRBV30,TRBD2,.,TRBJ2-5,TGTGCCTGGCATTTAGCGGGAGGGCCTGGTGAGACCCAGTACTTC,CAWHLAGGPGETQYF
TRBV19,TRBD2,.,TRBJ2-2,TGTGCCAGCCGGGTGAGGCGGGAGAACGCCGGGGAGCTGTTTTTT,CASRVRRENAGELFF
TRBV7-6,TRBD2,.,TRBJ2-1,TGTGCCAGCAGTCTCCTAGCGGGAGCTGAGCAGTTCTTC,CASSLLAGAEQFF
TRBV30,.,.,TRBJ2-7,TGTGCCTGGAGTTACCTCGGCACGACAGGAATCTACGAGCAGTACTTC,CAWSYLGTTGIYEQYF
TRBV5-6,.,.,TRBJ2-5,TGTGCCAGCAGCTTTTTGGGGTCCGAGACCCAGTACTTC,CASSFLGSETQYF
TRBV7-3,.,.,TRBJ1-1,TGTGCCAGCAGCTTAAACAGGGTAGCTGAAGCTTTCTTT,CASSLNRVAEAFF
TRBV27,TRBD2,.,TRBJ2-7,TGTGCCAGCAGTTTATCATACGCGGGACTAGCCTTCGTGCAGTACTTC,CASSLSYAGLAFVQYF
TRBV11-2,.,.,TRBJ2-7,TGTGCCAGCAGACCTGGGACATTGCCCTACGAGCAGTACTTC,CASRPGTLPYEQYF
TRBV28,TRBD1,few,TRBJ2-4,TGTGCCAGCAGTGTGACAGGGGGTGACATTCAGTACTTC,CASSVTGGDIQYF
TRBV4-1,.,.,TRBJ1-4,TGCGCCAGCAGCCAAGGACAGACTAAAACTAATGAAAAACTGTTTTTT,CASSQGQTKTNEKLFF
TRBV2,.,once,TRBJ1-2,TGTGCCAGCAGTGAAGGCCAGGGTCCGGGCTATGGCTACACCTTC,CASSEGQGPGYGYTF
TRBV29-1,.,.,TRBJ2-3,TGCAGCGTTGAAGGGCAGAACACAGATACGCAGTATTTT,CSVEGQNTDTQYF
TRBV2,.,.,TRBJ2-1,TGTGCCAGCAGTGTGTACAATGAGCAGTTCTTC,CASSVYNEQFF
TRBV4-3,TRBD2,.,TRBJ2-6,TGCGCCAGCAGCGGGGGACTAGGTCCCTCTGGGGCCAACGTCCTGACTTTC,CASSGGLGPSGANVLTF
TRBV18,.,once,TRBJ1-2,TGTGCCAGCTCACCTGGAACGGGGGCCTCTCAAGGCTACACCTTC,CASSPGTGASQGYTF
TRBV5-6,.,few,TRBJ1-3,TGTGCCAGCAGCCCCACGAGGGGAAACACCATATATTTT,CASSPTRGNTIYF
TRBV5-4,TRBD2,.,TRBJ2-1,TGTGCCAGCAGCGCCGGGGGGGACTTGTCCTACAATGAGCAGTTCTTC,CASSAGGDLSYNEQFF
TRBV5-1,TRBD1,.,TRBJ1-2,TGCGCCAGCAGCTTGGAGAGGACAGGGTATCATGGCTACACCTTC,CASSLERTGYHGYTF
TRBV2,TRBD2,.,TRBJ2-2,TGTGCCAGCAGTGCATCACGACTAGCGGAGAACACCGGGGAGCTGTTTTTT,CASSASRLAENTGELFF
TRBV30,.,.,TRBJ1-3,TGTGCCTCACCAAAAGGGGGGTCTGGAAACACCATATATTTT,CASPKGGSGNTIYF
TRBV7-8,.,few,TRBJ2-7,TGTGCTACTACTGCGGGACGGCGGACGCCGTCCTACGAGCAGTACTTC,CATTAGRRTPSYEQYF
TRBV5-4,.,.,TRBJ1-2,TGTGCCAGCAGCGTATCCGTAGACAGTACAAACTATGGCTACACCTTC,CASSVSVDSTNYGYTF
TRBV7-2,TRBD2,.,TRBJ2-1,TGTGCCAGCAGCTTAGTCGCTAGCGGGACCTACCACAATGAGCAGTTCTTC,CASSLVASGTYHNEQFF
TRBV2,TRBD2,.,TRBJ2-1,TGTGCCAGCAGTGGGACTAGCGGGAGTCCCCTCTACAATGAGCAGTTCTTC,CASSGTSGSPLYNEQFF